The 2 T cell receptor beta chains given below trace back to one sample, sequenced in a study of cytomegalovirus exposure and HLA in healthy donors. 13 Jbeta primers and 60 Vbeta primers were used for the PCR. TCRdb's table, derived via immunoSEQ multiplex PCR, lists solely in-frame clones and lacks some. This table holds 150,000 to 250,000 clones, about four fifths found once. The specimen was PBMCs. The source is a girl under 18 in good health and CMV-seropositive.

The chain couples TRBV7-9 to TRBJ2-3; 9 bases are shared with TRBD2. V dropped 7 bases and J dropped 2; count of bases not matched to a gene: 7. There are 15 residues in the CDR3. Germline-derived CDR1 and CDR2 are SEHNR and FQNEAQ (reference sequence). CDR3 amino acids: CASIDSGGVTDTQYF. In DNA form, the CDR3 reads TGTGCCAGCATTGATAGCGGGGGCGTCACAGATACGCAGTATTTT.

This clone was observed a single time. A junction boundary mismatches the germline segment, possibly from a read error. The V and J genes are TRBV6-1 and TRBJ1-2; the D is unclear. Germline V lookup: CDR1 MNHNS, CDR2 SASEGT. The CDR3 totals 13 residues. The CDR3 DNA sequence: TGTGCCAGCAGAAAGGCGGCGAACTATAGCTACACCTTC. Amino acids: CASRKAANYSYTF.